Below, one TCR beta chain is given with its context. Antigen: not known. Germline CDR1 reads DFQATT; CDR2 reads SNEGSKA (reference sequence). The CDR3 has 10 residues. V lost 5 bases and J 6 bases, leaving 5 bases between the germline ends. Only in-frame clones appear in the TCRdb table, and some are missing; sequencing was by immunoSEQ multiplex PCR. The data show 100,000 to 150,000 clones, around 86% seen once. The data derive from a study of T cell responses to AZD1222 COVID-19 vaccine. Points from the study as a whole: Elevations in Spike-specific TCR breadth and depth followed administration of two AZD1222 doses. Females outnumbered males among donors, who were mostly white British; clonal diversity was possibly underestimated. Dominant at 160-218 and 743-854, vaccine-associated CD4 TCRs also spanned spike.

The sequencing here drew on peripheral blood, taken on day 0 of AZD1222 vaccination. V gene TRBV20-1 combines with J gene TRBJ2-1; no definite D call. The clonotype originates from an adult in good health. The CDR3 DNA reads TGCAGTGCTTCTCGCAATGAGCAGTTCTTC. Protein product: CSASRNEQFF.